What follows describes a single TCR beta chain. What it binds is unknown. These data originate in a study of cytomegalovirus exposure and HLA in healthy donors. Study-level points and caveats: TCR sequences were mostly rare, though some public TCRs occurred in many donors. Using the classifier, cytomegalovirus status was reportedly diagnosed with high specificity and sensitivity.

The assay was immunoSEQ multiplex PCR, and TCRdb's table has in-frame clones only and misses some. The data show under 250,000 clones, approximately 82% seen once. The CDR3 covers 15 residues. Trimming stripped 7 bases from V and 10 bases from J, with 22 bases between. Germline assignment: CDR1 SNHLY and CDR2 FYNNEI. V gene TRBV2 combines with J gene TRBJ1-4; D is possibly TRBD1 (5 bases). The receptor was derived from a woman under 30 in good health and CMV-seronegative. The sequenced material came from PBMCs. CDR3 nucleotide sequence: TGTGCCAGCACAAGGACCGGGACCGGAGGGGCAAAACTGTTTTTT. It specifies CASTRTGTGGAKLFF.